Detailed here is one TCR beta chain. The antigen remains unidentified. This specimen belongs to a study of cytomegalovirus exposure and HLA in healthy donors. At the level of the study: Earlier, some 180 million T cells were analyzed, and 117 million unique TCR beta sequences were found among them. Overall study findings and caveats: Indistinguishable V segments such as TRBV6-2 and TRBV6-3 were excluded. Association of roughly 18,000 TCR beta sequences with HLA alleles was found at 0.05 false discovery rate in a later analysis.

A multiplex PCR was run with 60 Vbeta primers and 13 Jbeta primers. Only in-frame clones appear in the TCRdb table, and some are missing; sequencing was by immunoSEQ multiplex PCR. The sample has about 54,000 clones, approximately 86% seen once. The CDR3 runs 18 residues. The germline V gene encodes CDR1 SGHRS and CDR2 YFSETQ. After removal of 5 bases from V and 1 base from J, the junction contained 11 bases not matched to a gene. V gene TRBV5-1 combines with J gene TRBJ2-5; 13 bases agree with TRBD2. This clonotype was sampled from a young woman in good health and CMV-seronegative. The sequenced material came from PBMCs. CDR3 sequence reads: CASSRPGLAGIIQETQYF. Here the CDR3 DNA reads TGCGCCAGCAGTCGACCGGGACTAGCGGGGATAATCCAAGAGACCCAGTACTTC.